Described below is a single TCR beta chain sequence and its context. The authors' processing: Using reference gene primer amplification, nucleated cell counts were estimated. Repertoires were generated with immunoSEQ multiplex PCR, while TCRdb's copy carries only in-frame clones and drops some. That table furnishes V, J and clone size, whereas the DNA furnished D and trimming. This table has more than 150,000 clones, around 90% appearing once. There are 18 residues in the CDR3. CDR1 is SGHRS and CDR2 is YFSETQ in the germline V gene. The J segment lost 0 bases and the V segment lost 1 base, leaving 6 bases of the junction unmatched. These data come from a study of blood T cell repertoires in COVID-19. Study background: Samples representing acute and convalescent COVID-19 were sourced from the United States, Italy and Spain. T cells, B-cell-depleted T cells, or PBMCs supplied cDNA or gDNA.

What was sequenced was peripheral blood. The TCR sequence derives from a man aged 50 or older with acute or convalescent COVID-19. V and J are TRBV5-1 and TRBJ2-6, with 8 bases lining up with TRBD1. CDR3 protein: CASSLPRTGNSGANVLTF. CDR3 in DNA: TGCGCCAGCAGCTTGCCTAGGACAGGGAACTCTGGGGCCAACGTCCTGACTTTC. The whole variable domain, remainder taken from reference TRBV5-1 and TRBJ2-6, is KAGVTQTPRYLIKTRGQQVTLSCSPISGHRSVSWYQQTPGQGLQFLFEYFSETQRNKGNFPGRFSGRQFSNSRSEMNVSTLELGDSALYLCASSLPRTGNSGANVLTFGAGSRLTVL.